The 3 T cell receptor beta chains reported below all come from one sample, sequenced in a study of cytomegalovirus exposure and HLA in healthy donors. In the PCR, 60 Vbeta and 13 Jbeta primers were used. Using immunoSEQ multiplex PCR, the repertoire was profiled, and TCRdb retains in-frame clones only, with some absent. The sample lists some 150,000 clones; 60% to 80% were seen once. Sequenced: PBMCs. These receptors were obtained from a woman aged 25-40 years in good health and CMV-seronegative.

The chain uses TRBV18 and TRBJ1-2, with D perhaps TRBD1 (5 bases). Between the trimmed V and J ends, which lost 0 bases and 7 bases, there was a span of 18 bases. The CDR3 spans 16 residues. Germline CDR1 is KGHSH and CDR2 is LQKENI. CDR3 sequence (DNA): TGTGCCAGCTCACCACCGGTGACCAGGGTATTCTCTGGCTACACCTTC. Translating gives CASSPPVTRVFSGYTF.

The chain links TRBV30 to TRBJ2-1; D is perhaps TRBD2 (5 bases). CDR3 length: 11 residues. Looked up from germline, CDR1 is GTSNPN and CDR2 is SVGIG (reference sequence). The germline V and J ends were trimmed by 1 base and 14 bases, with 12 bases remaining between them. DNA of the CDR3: TGTGCCTGGAGTGGGGGAGTGGAGAAGTTCTTC. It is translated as CAWSGGVEKFF.

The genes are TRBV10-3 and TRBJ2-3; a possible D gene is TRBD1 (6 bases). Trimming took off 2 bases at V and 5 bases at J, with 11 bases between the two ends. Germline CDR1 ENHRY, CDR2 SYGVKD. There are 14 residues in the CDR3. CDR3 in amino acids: CAISEPGDEDTQYF. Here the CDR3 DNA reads TGTGCCATCAGTGAGCCAGGGGATGAAGATACGCAGTATTTT.